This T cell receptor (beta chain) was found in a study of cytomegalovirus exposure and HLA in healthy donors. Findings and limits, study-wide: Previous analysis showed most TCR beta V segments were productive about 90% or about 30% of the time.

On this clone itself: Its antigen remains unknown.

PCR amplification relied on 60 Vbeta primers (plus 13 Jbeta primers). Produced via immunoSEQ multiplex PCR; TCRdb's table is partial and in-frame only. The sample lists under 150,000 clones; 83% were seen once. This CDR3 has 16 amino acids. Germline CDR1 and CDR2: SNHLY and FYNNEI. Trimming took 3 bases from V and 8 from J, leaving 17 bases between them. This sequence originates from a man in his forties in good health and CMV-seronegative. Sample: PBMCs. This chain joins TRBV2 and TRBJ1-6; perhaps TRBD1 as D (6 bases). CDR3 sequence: CASSEWQGNNHSPLHF. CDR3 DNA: TGTGCCAGCAGTGAGTGGCAGGGGAATAACCATTCACCCCTCCACTTT.